This TCR beta chain was recorded in a study of cytomegalovirus exposure and HLA in healthy donors. Overall study results and limits: Several top significant clusters appeared, in a later analysis, to be linked to common viral pathogens. The investigators catalogued under 200 TCR beta chains as cytomegalovirus-associated. Excluded were some V segments that proved indistinguishable, including TRBV6-2 and TRBV6-3.

CDR1 LNHDA and CDR2 SQIVND come from the germline V gene (reference sequence). The CDR3 contains 14 residues. V shed 2 bases and J shed 3 bases, with 8 bases lying between them. The PCR used 60 Vbeta and 13 Jbeta primers. Here immunoSEQ multiplex PCR was the method, and the copy in TCRdb shows in-frame clones only, minus some. The table has around 70,000 clones, 65% to 80% seen once; the top ten hold around 12%. This clone was found once. The antigen is undetermined. The same CDR3 is also encoded by other DNA sequences in this sample. Sequencing used PBMCs. The receptor's source is a man between 70 and 80 years old in good health and CMV-seronegative. The chain has TRBV19 and TRBJ1-5; tentative D call: TRBD1 (5 bases). In DNA, the CDR3 is TGTGCCAGTAGTATACAGGGAAACAATCAGCCCCAGCATTTT. This codes for CASSIQGNNQPQHF.